The T cell receptor beta chain under discussion was sequenced for a study of T cells after yellow fever vaccination. About the study: Each low-cell-number fraction was prepared by means of SMART-Seq v4 Ultra Low Input.

The study's findings and limits: Compared with primary, the secondary response was weaker and peaked at day 5, not 15. After the booster, 96% of CD4 and 75% to 90% of CD8 primary-response clones were re-detected.

About this clonotype: Its antigen remains unknown.

This CDR3 comprises 14 residues. The ends lost 5 bases at V and 5 bases at J; junction bases unmatched: 6. Per germline, CDR1 MNHEY and CDR2 SVGEGT. Template switching by 5'RACE produced TCR cDNA, adding a universal primer site and UMIs. Via MiXCR, TCRdb re-called the 5' RACE reads, giving one row per CDR3 protein. The sample comprises some 560,000 distinct CDR3 sequences, 19% of which are singletons, and approximately 15% rests with the top ten. This rearrangement joins TRBV6-2 or TRBV6-3 to TRBJ1-5; 7 nucleotides line up with TRBD1. The sample here was PBMCs, taken 15 days after the yellow fever booster vaccination. This clonotype originated in a man younger than 40 who received the YFV17D yellow fever vaccine. CDR3 amino acids: CASSQNRGYQPQHF. Written as DNA, the CDR3 is TGTGCCAGCAGTCAAAACAGGGGCTATCAGCCCCAGCATTTT.